The rows below give T cell receptor beta chains drawn from one sample of a study of blood T cells in healthy people across ages. TCRdb reanalysed the 5' RACE reads using MiXCR and keeps one entry per CDR3 protein. This sample has approximately 940,000 distinct CDR3 sequences; about 48% occur once, and the top ten carry under 15%. Sequencing was carried out using blood. The origin of the receptors is a man in his thirties or forties in good health. CDR3s include the opening cysteine and the closing phenylalanine or tryptophan. The D gene is left open where the match is weak. The size field is filled for only some rows; it gives once, few, many or a size class.

CDR3 DNA: TGTACCAGCAGTTTAGTTGGCAGCAATCAGCCCCAGCATTTT
CDR3 protein: CTSSLVGSNQPQHF
V gene: TRBV12-3/TRBV12-4
D gene: -
clone size: -
J gene: TRBJ1-5

CDR3 DNA: TGTGCCAGCAGCACCACACAGGGTGGGACCTACGAGCAGTACTTC
CDR3 protein: CASSTTQGGTYEQYF
V gene: TRBV6-6
D gene: -
clone size: few
J gene: TRBJ2-7

CDR3 DNA: TGTGCCAGCAGCAGCCCGGGGTGGGACTATGGCTACACCTTC
CDR3 protein: CASSSPGWDYGYTF
V gene: TRBV6-6
D gene: -
clone size: -
J gene: TRBJ1-2

CDR3 DNA: TGTGCCAGCAGTTCCCCGACACAGCTCAGCACAGATACGCAGTATTTT
CDR3 protein: CASSSPTQLSTDTQYF
V gene: TRBV6-5
D gene: -
clone size: few
J gene: TRBJ2-3

CDR3 DNA: TGCGCCAGCAGCCCGCCGGACAGGTACTACGAGCAGTACTTC
CDR3 protein: CASSPPDRYYEQYF
V gene: TRBV5-1
D gene: TRBD1
clone size: few
J gene: TRBJ2-7

CDR3 DNA: TGTGCCAGCAGGCAGGACTTCGGGGGTTACGAGCAGTACTTC
CDR3 protein: CASRQDFGGYEQYF
V gene: TRBV6-5
D gene: -
clone size: once
J gene: TRBJ2-7

CDR3 DNA: TGCGCCAGCAGCCAAGGGGTTTCTAGCACAGATACGCAGTATTTT
CDR3 protein: CASSQGVSSTDTQYF
V gene: TRBV4-1
D gene: -
clone size: few
J gene: TRBJ2-3

CDR3 DNA: TGTGCCAGCAGTAGGACTAGGGGGCAAGAGACCCAGTACTTC
CDR3 protein: CASSRTRGQETQYF
V gene: TRBV28
D gene: -
clone size: -
J gene: TRBJ2-5

CDR3 DNA: TGTGCCAGCAGTGATCCAAGACAGGGGGTCGCTGAAGCTTTCTTT
CDR3 protein: CASSDPRQGVAEAFF
V gene: TRBV5-6
D gene: TRBD1
clone size: -
J gene: TRBJ1-1

CDR3 DNA: TGTGCCAGCAGCGTGGACAGGGGCGGCACCGGGGAGCTGTTTTTT
CDR3 protein: CASSVDRGGTGELFF
V gene: TRBV7-9
D gene: TRBD1
clone size: -
J gene: TRBJ2-2